What follows are 32 T cell receptor beta chains derived from one specimen sequenced in a study of molecular identifiers for immune sequencing clone quantification. From the PCR reads, TCRdb called clonotypes with MiXCR, one entry per CDR3 protein. The sample has about 640,000 distinct CDR3 sequences; less than 20% are singletons. The sequenced sample was naive CD8+ T cells from blood, with Jurkat cell RNA spiked in. The sample's subset: FACS-sorted CD8+CD4-CCR7+CD45RA+ naive T cells. Receptors originate from a human donor in good health. Some libraries in this study had Jurkat cell RNA spiked in.

This clonotype occurred many times. J is TRBJ2-3 and V is TRBV3-1; a possible D gene is TRBD2 (6 bases). The V and J ends lost 3 bases and 2 bases respectively, with 21 bases between them. The germline gives CDR1 LGHDT, CDR2 YNNKEL (reference sequence). The CDR3 covers 18 residues. In DNA, the CDR3 is TGTGCCAGCAGCCAGGGTTCGCGGGGACCTGTTCCCACAGATACGCAGTATTTT. The encoded protein is CASSQGSRGPVPTDTQYF.

This clonotype was seen repeatedly, ten times or more. The genes are TRBV18 and TRBJ1-1, with 12 bases fitting TRBD1. The CDR3 is made up of 19 amino acids. The V gene end was trimmed by 4 bases and the J gene end by 3 bases; junction bases not matched to a gene: 15. Germline values: CDR1 KGHSH, CDR2 LQKENI. The CDR3 bases are TGTGCCAGCTCACGTCCGGGACAGGGGGCGACTTATGGCTACACTGAAGCTTTCTTT. This encodes CASSRPGQGATYGYTEAFF.

This clonotype was observed many times. The V call is TRBV28, the J call TRBJ1-5; 8 bases match TRBD1. The V gene end was trimmed by 5 bases and the J gene end by 5 bases; junction bases not matched to a gene: 8. CDR3 length: 15 residues. Germline CDR1 reads MDHEN; CDR2 reads SYDVKM. The DNA for the CDR3 is TGTGCCAGCAGTCCAAGGACAGGGTCATATCAGCCCCAGCATTTT. Residues: CASSPRTGSYQPQHF.

This clonotype came up many times. This chain joins TRBV20-1 and TRBJ2-7; D gene ambiguous. The CDR3 covers 16 residues. Germline CDR1 and CDR2: DFQATT and SNEGSKA (reference sequence). Trimming shortened V by 6 bases and J by 1 base, and 22 bases separated the two germline ends. CDR3 protein: CSAALTGRSRSYEQYF. In DNA, the CDR3 is TGCAGTGCCGCCCTTACTGGCCGGAGTCGGTCCTACGAGCAGTACTTC.

This clonotype has a handful of counts. The rearrangement joins TRBV20-1 to TRBJ2-1; D is unresolved. The CDR3 is 14 residues long. CDR1 and CDR2 from the germline V gene are DFQATT and SNEGSKA (reference sequence). Between the trimmed V and J ends, which lost 0 bases and 6 bases, there was a span of 12 bases. The CDR3 protein is CSARDRQSCNEQFF. Written as DNA, the CDR3 is TGCAGTGCTAGAGATCGGCAGAGCTGCAATGAGCAGTTCTTC.

This clonotype showed up many times. This sequence joins TRBV20-1 and TRBJ1-5; 7 bases line up with TRBD1. From germline, CDR1 is DFQATT and CDR2 SNEGSKA (reference sequence). This CDR3 has 14 residues. Trimming at V came to 1 base and at J to 2 bases, leaving 2 bases not matched to a gene. CDR3 loop: CSARVGTGNQPQHF. CDR3 nucleotide sequence: TGCAGTGCTAGAGTGGGGACAGGCAATCAGCCCCAGCATTTT.

This clonotype has ten or more counts. The rearrangement joins TRBV7-2 to TRBJ2-6; D is perhaps TRBD2 (5 bases). The V gene lost 4 bases and the J gene lost 3 bases, with 19 bases spanning the gap. Germline lookup yields CDR1 SGHTA and CDR2 FQGNSA. This CDR3 contains 18 residues. The CDR3 nucleotides are TGTGCCAGCAGCTCCGACCCCCCGAGGGTTATTGGGGCCAACGTCCTGACTTTC. Protein: CASSSDPPRVIGANVLTF.

The rearrangement links TRBV6-5 to TRBJ2-1, with D maybe TRBD1 (6 bases). This CDR3 has 15 amino acids. The germline V gene has CDR1 MNHEY and CDR2 SVGAGI. Trimming cost V 3 bases and J 7 bases, with 16 bases left between them. The CDR3 sequence: CASSYSLQGPNEQFF. The CDR3 nucleotides read TGTGCCAGCAGTTATTCACTACAGGGACCGAATGAGCAGTTCTTC.

This clonotype has ten or more counts. The chain employs TRBV7-9 and TRBJ2-7; weak D call: TRBD1 (5 bases). The germline V and J ends were trimmed by 1 base and 2 bases, with 15 bases remaining between them. The CDR3 is 16 residues long. Germline V gene sequence: CDR1 SEHNR, CDR2 FQNEAQ (reference sequence). CDR3 nucleotides: TGTGCCAGCAGCTTAGATTCAGTTGGGGCCACCTACGAGCAGTACTTC. Amino acids: CASSLDSVGATYEQYF.

In the case of this clonotype: Possible read error: a much larger clone is one base away. The DNA of the CDR3 is TGTGCCAGCAGCGTGGACAGGCGGTCATCCGAGCAGCACTTC. Encoded protein: CASSVDRRSSEQHF. The chain carries TRBV5-3 and TRBJ2-7; 7 positions match TRBD1. TRBV5-3 is known as an ORF, though its function is uncertain. The CDR3 has 14 amino acids.

Remarks on this clonotype: A read error may produce the germline difference seen at one junction end. The rearrangement joins TRBV6-6 to TRBJ2-4; D is perhaps TRBD1 (6 bases). In germline, CDR1 is MNHNY, CDR2 SVGAGI (reference sequence). The CDR3 has 16 amino acids. CDR3 DNA: TGTGTCAGCAGGAGACCTCAGGGGCTAGCCAAAGACATTCAGTACTTC. Translating it yields CVSRRPQGLAKDIQYF.

In the case of this clonotype: A much larger clone differs by one base, so this may be a read error. This chain joins TRBV20-1 and TRBJ2-3, with a possible D match to TRBD2 (7 bases). The V and J ends lost 7 bases and 4 bases respectively, with 24 bases between them. The CDR3 is made up of 16 amino acids. Germline CDR1 reads DFQATT; CDR2 reads SNEGSKA (reference sequence). CDR3 nucleotide sequence: TGCAGTGTTAGTGGGATGGGGGGGCCGGGTTCAGATACGCAGTATTTT. Amino acids: CSVSGMGGPGSDTQYF.

This clonotype was observed a handful of times. The genes are TRBV7-9 and TRBJ2-7, with TRBD2 matching over 8 bases. CDR1 SEHNR and CDR2 FQNEAQ come from the germline V gene (reference sequence). The CDR3 contains 14 residues. Trimming at V came to 3 bases and at J to 6 bases, leaving 7 bases not matched to a gene. For the CDR3, the DNA is TGTGCCAGCAGCTTGCTCGGGGGGGCTGGCGAGCAGTACTTC. It codes for CASSLLGGAGEQYF.

This clonotype was detected ten times or more. In DNA form, the CDR3 reads TGTGCCAGCAGCTTAGAAAGCTATAATTCACCCCTCCACTTT. Its translation: CASSLESYNSPLHF. The V gene is TRBV7-9, the J gene TRBJ1-6; D ambiguous. Germline V gene data show CDR1 as SEHNR and CDR2 as FQNEAQ (reference sequence). CDR3 size: 14 residues. V was pared by 1 base and J by 3 bases, with 4 bases between.

This clonotype appeared many times. The chain has TRBV5-1 and TRBJ1-1; TRBD1 might be the D (5 bases). The CDR3 is 12 residues long. Trimming cost V 5 bases and J 6 bases, with 11 bases left between them. Germline values: CDR1 SGHRS, CDR2 YFSETQ. In nucleotides, the CDR3 is TGCGCCAGCAGTTTAGGGGACGCTGAAGCTTTCTTT. Amino acids: CASSLGDAEAFF.

This clonotype was counted many times. This chain connects TRBV27 to TRBJ1-5, with unresolved D. V lost 6 bases and J lost 0, with 15 bases in between. CDR1 MNHEY and CDR2 SMNVEV come from the germline V gene (reference sequence). This CDR3 has 16 residues. The chain's CDR3 is CASSPLTGYSNQPQHF. The CDR3 DNA sequence: TGTGCCAGCAGCCCCCTGACCGGTTATAGCAATCAGCCCCAGCATTTT.

The gene calls are TRBV24-1 and TRBJ2-7; D unclear. The germline V gene has CDR1 KGHDR and CDR2 SFDVKD. CDR3 length: 15 residues. The V end lost 2 bases, the J end lost 1 base, and 11 bases lay between the germline ends. The CDR3, as DNA: TGTGCCACCAGTGATTCGGACGGAGCTTCCTACGAGCAGTACTTC. Its protein product is CATSDSDGASYEQYF.

This clonotype was counted many times. The J gene is TRBJ2-2, the V gene TRBV3-1; 10 bases map to TRBD2. Germline loops: CDR1 LGHDT, CDR2 YNNKEL (reference sequence). The CDR3 totals 17 residues. V lost 3 bases and J lost 3; bases outside the gene matches: 7. CDR3 amino acids: CASSHEVLAGDTGELFF. As DNA, the CDR3 is TGTGCCAGCAGCCATGAGGTTCTAGCGGGGGACACCGGGGAGCTGTTTTTT.

The J gene is TRBJ1-6, the V gene TRBV2; TRBD1 might be the D (5 bases). CDR1 is SNHLY, CDR2 FYNNEI, per germline. The germline V and J ends were trimmed by 6 bases and 6 bases, with 15 bases remaining between them. The CDR3 has 15 residues. CDR3 region: CASRGLGATNSPLHF. The CDR3 DNA reads TGTGCCAGCAGGGGGCTTGGGGCGACTAATTCACCCCTCCACTTT.

This clonotype was seen a handful of times. V and J are TRBV7-2 and TRBJ2-2, with D possibly matching TRBD2 (5 bases). CDR1 is SGHTA, CDR2 FQGNSA, per germline. CDR3 length: 16 residues. V lost 3 bases and J 5 bases, leaving 16 bases between the germline ends. This CDR3 is CASSFQVGMSTGELFF. The DNA for the CDR3 is TGTGCCAGCAGCTTTCAGGTCGGGATGAGTACCGGGGAGCTGTTTTTT.

Remarks on this clonotype: A junction end diverges from the germline sequence, so it may reflect a read error. The chain is built from TRBV7-9 and TRBJ2-7, with 9 bases matching TRBD1. Germline CDR1 SEHNR, CDR2 FQNEAQ (reference sequence). The CDR3 runs 17 residues. CDR3 sequence reads: CASSLTGGAGYSNERYF. The CDR3 coding sequence is TGTGCCAGCAGCCTTACAGGGGGCGCGGGATATTCCAACGAGCGGTACTTC. The whole variable domain, filled in from reference TRBV7-9 and TRBJ2-7, reads DTGVSQNPRHKITKRGQNVTFRCDPISEHNRLYWYRQTLGQGPEFLTYFQNEAQLEKSRLLSDRFSAERPKGSFSTLEIQRTEQGDSAMYLCASSLTGGAGYSNERYFGPGTRLTVT.

This clonotype has a count of ten or more. The chain uses TRBV20-1 and TRBJ2-7; 8 bases are a match to TRBD2. The CDR3 is 17 residues long. V dropped 3 bases and J dropped 2; count of bases not matched to a gene: 15. Per the germline V gene, CDR1 is DFQATT and CDR2 is SNEGSKA (reference sequence). This CDR3 reads CSASRVGSGTSAYEQYF. CDR3 bases: TGCAGTGCTAGTAGGGTGGGGTCCGGGACTAGTGCCTACGAGCAGTACTTC.

Regarding this clonotype: The final CDR3 position lacks the conserved phenylalanine or tryptophan, pointing to a likely read error. V gene TRBV7-9 combines with J gene TRBJ2-7; TRBD1 aligns across 9 bases. This CDR3 is 16 amino acids long. V was pared by 5 bases and J by 3 bases, with 11 bases of the junction left unmatched. Germline V gives CDR1 SEHNR, CDR2 FQNEAQ (reference sequence). The CDR3 DNA is TGTGCCAGCAGCCCAGCTGGGGGACAGGGCTTCTACGAGCAGTACTCC. As protein: CASSPAGGQGFYEQYS.

This clonotype was seen ten or more times. V gene TRBV19 combines with J gene TRBJ2-2; D remains unclear. Trimming pared 7 bases from V and 8 bases from J, leaving 17 bases between. The CDR3 sequence is 14 residues long. Germline CDR1 reads LNHDA; CDR2 reads SQIVND (reference sequence). The CDR3 coding sequence is TGTGCCAGTACCCCCGGTGGAGAGTTGGGGGAGCTGTTTTTT. It encodes CASTPGGELGELFF. Based on the CDR3 plus reference TRBV19 and TRBJ2-2, the full variable domain is DGGITQSPKYLFRKEGQNVTLSCEQNLNHDAMYWYRQDPGQGLRLIYYSQIVNDFQKGDIAEGYSVSREKKESFPLTVTSAQKNPTAFYLCASTPGGELGELFFGEGSRLTVL.

On this clonotype itself: This CDR3 fails to terminate in the conserved phenylalanine or tryptophan, so it likely reflects a read error. The chain carries TRBV5-5 and TRBJ2-7; tentatively, D is TRBD1 (5 bases). V shed 2 bases and J shed 2 bases, with 11 bases lying between them. The CDR3 length is 14 residues. CDR1 and CDR2 from the germline V gene are SGHKS and YYEKEE (reference sequence). CDR3 nucleotide sequence: TGTGCCAGCAGCTTCTTAGTAGGGGCCTACGAGCAGTACCTC. This gives the protein CASSFLVGAYEQYL.

This clonotype was recorded at least ten times. The CDR3 loop reads CASSLEEGGTNEKLFF. In DNA form, the CDR3 reads TGTGCCAGCAGCTTAGAAGAGGGGGGAACTAATGAAAAACTGTTTTTT. The V gene is TRBV7-9, the J gene TRBJ1-4; possibly TRBD1 for D (6 bases). The CDR3 runs to 16 residues. Trimming cost V 1 base and J 1 base, with 10 bases left between them. Germline CDR1 SEHNR, CDR2 FQNEAQ (reference sequence).

There are many counts of this clonotype. The chain uses TRBV19 and TRBJ1-5; TRBD1 might be the D (6 bases). The CDR3 covers 15 residues. The V gene's germline CDR1 is LNHDA and CDR2 SQIVND (reference sequence). V was clipped by 6 bases and J by 1 base, with 13 bases between them. For the CDR3, the DNA is TGTGCCAGTAGCGGCGGGGGCAGAAGCAATCAGCCCCAGCATTTT. As protein: CASSGGGRSNQPQHF.

This clonotype is a singleton in its sample. This may be a read error: a much more frequent sequence differs by one nucleotide. V gene TRBV30 combines with J gene TRBJ1-4, with TRBD1 matching over 10 bases. There are 18 residues in the CDR3. Per the germline V gene, CDR1 is GTSNPN and CDR2 is SVGIG (reference sequence). The CDR3 is CVWTQARDRGERNEKLFF. The CDR3 DNA follows: TGTGTCTGGACCCAAGCCCGGGACAGGGGCGAACGGAATGAAAAACTGTTTTTT.

The CDR3 DNA reads as TGTGCCAGCAGTGAGGGGACAGGATATTATAATTCACCCCTCCACTTT. As protein: CASSEGTGYYNSPLHF. The chain links TRBV2 to TRBJ1-6; 8 nucleotides agree with TRBD1. J was trimmed by 4 bases and V by 3 bases; bases with no gene match: 5. Germline-derived CDR1 and CDR2 are SNHLY and FYNNEI. The CDR3 consists of 16 residues.

This clonotype was counted at least ten times. The chain joins TRBV2 to TRBJ2-3; D is ambiguous. The CDR3 runs 15 residues. Trimming cost V 8 bases and J 0 bases, with 15 bases left between them. CDR1 is SNHLY, CDR2 FYNNEI, per germline. CDR3 sequence: CASSSPSSSTDTQYF. CDR3 DNA: TGTGCCAGCTCGTCTCCGTCTTCTAGCACAGATACGCAGTATTTT.

This clonotype was found a few times. This chain joins TRBV2 and TRBJ2-7; D is unclear. With 2 bases removed from V and 2 bases from J, the gap between germline ends came to 13 bases. CDR3 length: 15 amino acids. Germline V gives CDR1 SNHLY, CDR2 FYNNEI. CDR3 in amino acids: CASSERAADTYEQYF. The DNA for the CDR3 is TGTGCCAGCAGTGAAAGGGCAGCCGATACCTACGAGCAGTACTTC.

There are many counts of this clonotype. The genes are TRBV4-2 and TRBJ1-1; D is ambiguous. CDR3 size: 11 residues. The germline V gene encodes CDR1 LGHNA and CDR2 YNFKEQ. V was clipped by 0 bases and J by 8 bases, with 4 bases between them. CDR3 coding DNA: TGTGCCAGCAGCCAAGACAGGGAAGCTTTCTTT. As protein: CASSQDREAFF.